The 21 T cell receptor beta chains presented below share a single source sample, sequenced in a study of PD-1 blockade in classical Hodgkin lymphoma. Regarding time point: cycle 4 day 1 (C4D1), after 6 weeks of nivolumab. In every patient, relapse followed autologous stem cell transplantation, while exposure to brentuximab vedotin differed. TCRdb's copy holds only in-frame clones and misses some; the assay was immunoSEQ multiplex PCR. The table includes about 90,000 clones, 83% detected once. The sample consisted of peripheral blood mononuclear cells (PBMCs), taken before the fourth cycle of nivolumab. The origin of the receptors is a human donor with classical Hodgkin lymphoma.

The genes are TRBV15 and TRBJ2-1; the D call may be TRBD1 or TRBD2 (5 bases each). V lost 1 base, J lost 1 base, and 20 bases lay in between. The CDR3 extends over 19 amino acids. The V gene's germline CDR1 is LNHNV and CDR2 YYDKDF (reference sequence). In DNA, the CDR3 is TGTGCCACCAGCAGAGGTGGCCTCGGGGCAGCAAGATCCTACAATGAGCAGTTCTTC. Translated: CATSRGGLGAARSYNEQFF.

The chain links TRBV28 to TRBJ1-2, with D perhaps TRBD1 (5 bases). The V gene's germline CDR1 is MDHEN and CDR2 SYDVKM. The CDR3 runs 14 residues. Trimming took 2 bases from V and 6 from J, leaving 13 bases between them. DNA for the CDR3: TGTGCCAGCAGTTTAGTCGGCAGGGCGGATGGCTACACCTTC. It codes for CASSLVGRADGYTF.

The V call is TRBV30, the J call TRBJ1-3; maybe TRBD1 (6 bases). This CDR3 has 14 amino acids. Germline lookup yields CDR1 GTSNPN and CDR2 SVGIG (reference sequence). V gave up 2 bases and J gave up 2 bases, with 10 bases separating them. As DNA, the CDR3 is TGTGCCTGGAGTTTCAGGGGTGCTGGAAACACCATATATTTT. Translating it yields CAWSFRGAGNTIYF. Looking up the rest from reference TRBV30 and TRBJ1-3 gives the full variable domain: SQTIHQWPATLVQPVGSPLSLECTVEGTSNPNLYWYRQAAGRGLQLLFYSVGIGQISSEVPQNLSASRPQDRQFILSSKKLLLSDSGFYLCAWSFRGAGNTIYFGEGSWLTVV.

The chain couples TRBV18 to TRBJ2-7; tentative D call: TRBD1 (5 bases). The ends were cut back, 2 bases at V and 3 bases at J, with 8 bases in the middle. The CDR3 has 13 amino acids. Germline values: CDR1 KGHSH, CDR2 LQKENI. Here the CDR3 reads CASSPSRDYEQYF. The CDR3 region has the DNA TGTGCCAGCTCACCAAGCAGGGACTACGAGCAGTACTTC.

This clone was counted between two and nine times. The chain joins TRBV5-6 to TRBJ2-1; the match to TRBD2 covers 10 bases. The junction had 7 bases not matched to a gene; V was cut back by 0 bases and J by 4 bases. There are 17 residues in the CDR3. Per the germline V gene, CDR1 is SGHDT and CDR2 is YYEEEE. CDR3: CASSLALSGRHYNEQFF. CDR3 bases: TGTGCCAGCAGCTTGGCACTTAGCGGGAGGCATTACAATGAGCAGTTCTTC. The full variable domain, in which reference TRBV5-6 and TRBJ2-1 provide the parts outside the CDR3, is DAGVTQSPTHLIKTRGQQVTLRCSPKSGHDTVSWYQQALGQGPQFIFQYYEEEERQRGNFPDRFSGHQFPNYSSELNVNALLLGDSALYLCASSLALSGRHYNEQFFGPGTRLTVL.

This chain uses TRBV6-6 with TRBJ2-1; tentatively, D is TRBD2 (5 bases). The CDR3 is 14 amino acids. Looked up from germline, CDR1 is MNHNY and CDR2 is SVGAGI (reference sequence). Trimming cost V 5 bases and J 8 bases, with 16 bases left between them. CDR3 nucleotide sequence: TGTGCCAGCAGTAAAACAACTAGTAGCGATGAGCAGTTCTTC. Its protein is CASSKTTSSDEQFF.

The genes are TRBV5-1 and TRBJ2-5, with a weak D call TRBD1 (6 bases). The CDR3 sequence is 15 residues long. The germline V and J ends were trimmed by 1 base and 2 bases, with 12 bases remaining between them. Germline values: CDR1 SGHRS, CDR2 YFSETQ. The DNA of the CDR3 is TGCGCCAGCAGCTTGCAGGGGATGGGACAAGAGACCCAGTACTTC. It encodes CASSLQGMGQETQYF.

The chain uses TRBV7-2 and TRBJ1-4; D perhaps matches TRBD1 (6 bases). Per the germline V gene, CDR1 is SGHTA and CDR2 is FQGNSA. The CDR3 sequence is 14 residues long. Trimming took 1 base from V and 5 from J, leaving 8 bases between them. Here the CDR3 reads CASSLDRANEKLFF. For the CDR3, the DNA is TGTGCCAGCAGCTTAGACAGGGCGAATGAAAAACTGTTTTTT.

The rearrangement joins TRBV29-1 to TRBJ2-3, with a possible D match to TRBD1 (5 bases). Germline V gives CDR1 SQVTM, CDR2 ANQGSEA. CDR3 length: 14 residues. With 7 bases removed from V and 2 bases from J, the gap between germline ends came to 16 bases. DNA for the CDR3: TGCAGCGCGAATCGACAGATACTCACAGATACGCAGTATTTT. This encodes CSANRQILTDTQYF.

The genes are TRBV5-1 and TRBJ1-2; no clear D gene. This CDR3 is 13 amino acids long. Trimming removed 3 bases from V and 6 bases from J, with 12 bases in between. From germline, CDR1 is SGHRS and CDR2 YFSETQ. In DNA form, the CDR3 reads TGCGCCAGCAGCTACGTGGCGACTGATGGCTACACCTTC. It translates to CASSYVATDGYTF.

This clone has more than one count but fewer than ten. This rearrangement joins TRBV5-1 to TRBJ1-1; no firm D call. The germline V gene has CDR1 SGHRS and CDR2 YFSETQ. The V end was cut by 5 bases, the J end by 3 bases, with 11 bases between. This CDR3 has 13 amino acids. The CDR3: CASSPPPYTEAFF. In DNA form, the CDR3 reads TGCGCCAGCAGTCCACCCCCTTACACTGAAGCTTTCTTT.

This clone was seen only once. Written as DNA, the CDR3 is TGTGCCAGCAGCTTGGAAACAGGGGGCCGGGGCTACACCTTC. As protein: CASSLETGGRGYTF. The chain recombines TRBV5-4 with TRBJ1-2, with 9 bases that match TRBD1. Germline CDR1 and CDR2: SGHNT and YYREEE (reference sequence). This CDR3 has 14 amino acids. The V segment lost 0 bases and the J segment 8 bases; nucleotides outside the gene matches: 5.

This sequence joins TRBV10-3 and TRBJ2-7, with 12 bases matching TRBD2. Trimming at V came to 4 bases and at J to 7 bases, leaving 17 bases not matched to a gene. CDR3 size: 18 residues. CDR1 is ENHRY, CDR2 SYGVKD, per germline. The CDR3: CAISGQLAGGAVAGEQYF. Written as DNA, the CDR3 is TGTGCCATCAGTGGACAGCTAGCGGGAGGGGCGGTCGCGGGGGAGCAGTACTTC.

The chain recombines TRBV4-1 with TRBJ2-7; the match to TRBD2 covers 7 bases. Germline loops: CDR1 MGHRA, CDR2 YSYEKL. The CDR3 has 16 amino acids. V was clipped by 1 base and J by 4 bases; unmatched bases: 10. As DNA, the CDR3 is TGCGCCAGCAGCCAAGGGGGGGGTCGCGGGCGGTACGAGCAGTACTTC. It codes for CASSQGGGRGRYEQYF.

A word on this clone: Its ends do not fully match the called genes, so a read error is possible. This rearrangement joins TRBV19 to TRBJ2-7, with D perhaps matching TRBD1 (6 bases). Per the germline V gene, CDR1 is LNHDA and CDR2 is SQIVND (reference sequence). The CDR3 is made up of 11 amino acids. This CDR3 reads CAPQGSSEQYF. Here the CDR3 DNA reads TGTGCCCCCCAGGGGTCCTCCGAGCAGTACTTC.

The V and J genes are TRBV5-1 and TRBJ2-5; 8 bases map to TRBD2. The germline V gene has CDR1 SGHRS and CDR2 YFSETQ. After removal of 0 bases from V and 2 bases from J, the junction contained 6 bases not matched to a gene. This CDR3 contains 16 residues. The CDR3 DNA reads as TGCGCCAGCAGCTTGGTGGGTAGCGGGATACAAGAGACCCAGTACTTC. It encodes CASSLVGSGIQETQYF.

This chain joins TRBV6-4 and TRBJ1-1; D call uncertain. Per the germline V gene, CDR1 is MRHNA and CDR2 is SNTAGT. V lost 0 bases, J lost 6 bases, and 14 bases lay in between. This CDR3 is built from 15 residues. The CDR3 loop reads CASSDSKGYTAEAFF. The CDR3 coding sequence is TGTGCCAGCAGTGACTCAAAGGGTTATACTGCTGAAGCTTTCTTT.

This chain uses TRBV28 with TRBJ2-3; 7 bases match TRBD1. The CDR3 loop spans 16 amino acids. Germline V gives CDR1 MDHEN, CDR2 SYDVKM. V trimming: 0 bases; J trimming: 3 bases; junction bases outside the gene matches: 6. The CDR3: CASSLWLTGSTDTQYF. The CDR3 nucleotides are TGTGCCAGCAGTTTATGGCTGACAGGGTCGACAGATACGCAGTATTTT.

The chain recombines TRBV5-1 with TRBJ2-5; unclear D gene. This CDR3 is 11 amino acids long. Germline lookup yields CDR1 SGHRS and CDR2 YFSETQ. Trimming stripped 4 bases from V and 3 bases from J, with 4 bases between. The CDR3 protein is CASSTEETQYF. In DNA, the CDR3 is TGCGCCAGCAGCACCGAAGAGACCCAGTACTTC. The full variable domain, in which reference TRBV5-1 and TRBJ2-5 provide the parts outside the CDR3, is KAGVTQTPRYLIKTRGQQVTLSCSPISGHRSVSWYQQTPGQGLQFLFEYFSETQRNKGNFPGRFSGRQFSNSRSEMNVSTLELGDSALYLCASSTEETQYFGPGTRLLVL.

The rearrangement links TRBV27 to TRBJ1-1; weak D call: TRBD1 (5 bases). CDR1 and CDR2 (germline): MNHEY, SMNVEV (reference sequence). The V end was cut by 4 bases, the J end by 1 base, with 13 bases between. CDR3 size: 15 residues. The CDR3 spells CASSWRGGANTEAFF. Written as DNA, the CDR3 is TGTGCCAGCAGTTGGCGGGGAGGGGCGAACACTGAAGCTTTCTTT.

This chain uses TRBV27 with TRBJ2-5; 7 nucleotides match TRBD2. V shed 5 bases and J 2 bases; nucleotides not matched to a gene: 5. This CDR3 comprises 14 residues. Looked up from germline, CDR1 is MNHEY and CDR2 is SMNVEV (reference sequence). The CDR3 DNA is TGTGCCAGCAGTCCCTGGACTAGGCAAGAGACCCAGTACTTC. It specifies CASSPWTRQETQYF.